This T cell receptor beta chain appears in the sequencing data of a study of T cells after yellow fever vaccination (dated by TCRdb to the late 2010s). Looking at the study overall: The SMART-Seq v4 Ultra Low Input RNA kit was used to prepare libraries from fractions with low cell numbers. Bulk TCR alpha and beta repertoires were sequenced longitudinally to track T-cell clones before and after primary and booster YFV17D yellow fever vaccination. Two healthy male donors made up the cohort, one aged 18 to 30 years and the other aged 30 to 39 years. Blood samples were taken at several timepoints before and after primary and secondary immunization, and bulk PBMC replicates and cell subsets were isolated.

Synthesis of TCR cDNA relied on 5'RACE template switching, a step that introduced a universal primer site along with unique molecular identifiers. Priming for cDNA synthesis came from both the TCR alpha and TCR beta constant segments. Libraries were amplified in two PCR steps, with sample barcodes and sequencing adapters added in the second step. Sequencing of the libraries was done on either Illumina HiSeq 2500 (2x100 bp) or NovaSeq (2x150 bp). As for how the authors treated the data: MIGEC handled demultiplexing of reads and collapsing into UMI consensus sequences, while MiXCR performed V(D)J alignment. Vaccine-responding clonotypes were defined with edgeR using replicate PBMC samples, requiring FDR below 0.01 and a log2 fold change above 5 up to day 15. Each bulk clonotype received a CD4 or CD8 identity based on whether the sequenced CD4 or CD8 repertoire contained that clonotype at higher abundance. TCRdb took the public reads, trimmed them with fastp at Q25, ran MiXCR for clone calling and kept in-frame beta chains. CDR3 protein duplicates are merged, each entry listing the most common genes and DNA. TCRdb's processing, not the authors', yielded these V and J calls. The sample table holds a few hundred thousand distinct CDR3 sequences, of which roughly 13% were seen once. Clones ranked in the top ten supply approximately 0.49% of the sample.

In its sample, this clonotype was seen many times. No cognate antigen has been identified for it. The input lacks base qualities; no much larger clone sits a single base away. In the paper's terms, the treatment or condition label means: live attenuated yellow fever vaccine strain. A standard Ficoll-Paque protocol was used to isolate PBMCs from peripheral blood. Dynabeads CD4 and CD8 positive selection kits were used to isolate CD4 and CD8 T-cell fractions. TriZol was used to extract RNA from bulk PBMCs, from CD4 and CD8 fractions, and from dextramer-positive and dextramer-negative fractions. From cysteine to phenylalanine, the CDR3 is 11 amino acids long. CDR3 DNA is the only sequence kept; it has 33 bases, read in frame from the first base. The germline V gene (reference sequence) provides CDR1 LGHDT and CDR2 YNNKEL. V gives up 1 base and J gives up 7 bases, and the segment between their germline ends measures 4 bases.

The paper's findings and limits, for the study overall: Most clones expanded after primary vaccination (almost 97% of CD4 and 88% of CD8) were re-detected after the booster, suggesting that broad memory maintenance occurred. A small share of clonotypes occurred in both CD4 and CD8 compartments, likely arising from convergent recombination. The study included only two donors, which limits how far the findings can be generalized. The secondary T-cell response was weaker than the primary response but faster, peaking on day 5 instead of day 15. Computational filtering was needed because FACS-sorted repertoires could contain abundant contaminating clonotypes from the bulk population.

The material sequenced was CD4+ T cells sorted from PBMCs, taken 45 days after the yellow fever booster vaccination. Recombination linked TRBV3-1 to TRBJ1-2; the D gene remains uncertain. The receptor was derived from a man between 25 and 39 years old who received the YFV17D yellow fever vaccine. The bases are TGTGCCAGCAGCCAAGGCGGTGGCTACACCTTC. Its protein reads: CASSQGGGYTF.